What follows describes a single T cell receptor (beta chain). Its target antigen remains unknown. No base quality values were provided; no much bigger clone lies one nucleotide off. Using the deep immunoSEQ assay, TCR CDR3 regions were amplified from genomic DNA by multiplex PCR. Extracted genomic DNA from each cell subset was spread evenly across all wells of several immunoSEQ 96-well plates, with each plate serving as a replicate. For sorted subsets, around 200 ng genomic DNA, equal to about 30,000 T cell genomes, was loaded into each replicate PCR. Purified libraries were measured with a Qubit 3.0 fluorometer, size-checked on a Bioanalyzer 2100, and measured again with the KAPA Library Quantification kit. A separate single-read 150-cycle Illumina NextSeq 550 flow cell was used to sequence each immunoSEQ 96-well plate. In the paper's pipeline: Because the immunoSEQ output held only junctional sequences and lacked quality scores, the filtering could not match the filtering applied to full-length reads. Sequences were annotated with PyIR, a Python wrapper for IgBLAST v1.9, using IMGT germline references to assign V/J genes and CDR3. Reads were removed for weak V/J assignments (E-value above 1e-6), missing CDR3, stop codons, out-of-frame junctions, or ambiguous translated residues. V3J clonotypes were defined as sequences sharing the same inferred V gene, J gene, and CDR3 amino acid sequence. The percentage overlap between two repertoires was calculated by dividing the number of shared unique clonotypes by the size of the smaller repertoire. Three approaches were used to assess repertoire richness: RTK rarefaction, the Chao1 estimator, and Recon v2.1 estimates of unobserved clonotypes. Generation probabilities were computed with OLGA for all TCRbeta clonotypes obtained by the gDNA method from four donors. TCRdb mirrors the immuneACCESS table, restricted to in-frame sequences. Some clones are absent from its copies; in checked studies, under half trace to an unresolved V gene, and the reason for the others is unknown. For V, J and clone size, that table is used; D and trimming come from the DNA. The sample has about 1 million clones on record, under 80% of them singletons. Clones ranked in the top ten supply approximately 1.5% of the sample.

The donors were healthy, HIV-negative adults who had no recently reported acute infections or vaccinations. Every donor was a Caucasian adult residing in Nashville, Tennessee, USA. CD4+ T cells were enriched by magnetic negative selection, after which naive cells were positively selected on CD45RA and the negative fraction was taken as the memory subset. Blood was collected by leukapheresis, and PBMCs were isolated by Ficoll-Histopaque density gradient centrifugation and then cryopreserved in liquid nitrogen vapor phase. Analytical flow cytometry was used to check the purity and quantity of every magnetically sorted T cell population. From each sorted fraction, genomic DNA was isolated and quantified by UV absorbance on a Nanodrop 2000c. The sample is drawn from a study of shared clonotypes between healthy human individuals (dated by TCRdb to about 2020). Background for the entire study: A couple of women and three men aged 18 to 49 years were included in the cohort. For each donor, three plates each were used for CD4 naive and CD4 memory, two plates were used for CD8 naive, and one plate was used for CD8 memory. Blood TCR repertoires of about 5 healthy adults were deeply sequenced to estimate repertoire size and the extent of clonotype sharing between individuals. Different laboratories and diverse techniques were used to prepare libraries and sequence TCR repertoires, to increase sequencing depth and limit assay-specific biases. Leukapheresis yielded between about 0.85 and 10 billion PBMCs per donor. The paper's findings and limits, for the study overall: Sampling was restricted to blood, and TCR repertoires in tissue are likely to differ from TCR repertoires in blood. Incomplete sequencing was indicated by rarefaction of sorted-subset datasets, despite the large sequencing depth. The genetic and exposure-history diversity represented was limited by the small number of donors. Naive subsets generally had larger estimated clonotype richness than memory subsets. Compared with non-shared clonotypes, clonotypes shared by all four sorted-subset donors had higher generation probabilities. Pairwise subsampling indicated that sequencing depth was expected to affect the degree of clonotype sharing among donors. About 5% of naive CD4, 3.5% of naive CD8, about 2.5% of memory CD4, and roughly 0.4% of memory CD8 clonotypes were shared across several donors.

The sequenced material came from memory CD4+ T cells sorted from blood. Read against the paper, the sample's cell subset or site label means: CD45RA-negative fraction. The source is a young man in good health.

The DNA is as follows: TGCGCCAGCAGGGACGGGAGAGGCACAGATACGCAGTATTTT. Its protein product is CASRDGRGTDTQYF. This chain joins TRBV5-1 to TRBJ2-3; a tentative D call is TRBD2 (6 bases match). Trimming removed 5 bases from V and 1 base from J, leaving 11 bases between the germline ends. From the germline V gene, CDR1 is SGHRS and CDR2 is YFSETQ. The CDR3 measures 14 amino acids from cysteine to phenylalanine. Just CDR3 DNA is preserved here, 42 bases in frame from base 1.